These 24 T cell receptor beta chains were sequenced from one sample in a study of regulatory T cells in long-lasting Graves disease. For TCR beta, libraries came from iRepertoire HTBI primers and Arm-PCR of CDR3 regions. TCRdb processed the multiplex PCR reads anew with MiXCR; each CDR3 protein has one entry. The sample includes 350,000 to 450,000 distinct CDR3 sequences, about 15% of them seen just once. The time point was: newly diagnosed GD, antithyroid drugs for less than 3 months. Extracted PBMC RNA gave rise to the TCR library. These data were also filed under a second study, of T cells in Graves' hyperthyroidism and ophthalmopathy.

Sequenced material: peripheral blood mononuclear cells (PBMCs), taken at new diagnosis, from a patient treated with antithyroid drugs. The receptors were sampled from a woman in her twenties or thirties with Graves disease.

This clonotype was counted ten times or more. This chain connects TRBV10-3 to TRBJ2-3, with a tentative D call TRBD2 (6 bases). The CDR3 runs 16 residues. The germline V and J ends were trimmed by 8 bases and 4 bases, with 22 bases remaining between them. Per germline, CDR1 ENHRY and CDR2 SYGVKD. The CDR3 nucleotides are TGTGCCATCCGGGGTAGCGGACCTTTACTGTCAGATACGCAGTATTTT. The encoded protein is CAIRGSGPLLSDTQYF.

This clonotype has just a few counts. One end of the junction is discordant with germline, which a read error may explain. The V call is TRBV27, the J call TRBJ2-3, with D perhaps TRBD1 (6 bases). The CDR3 is 15 residues long. Germline loops: CDR1 MNHEY, CDR2 SMNVEV (reference sequence). The CDR3 here is CTSSLSGRGPDTQYF. In DNA form, the CDR3 reads TGTACCAGCAGTTTATCTGGCAGGGGTCCAGATACGCAGTATTTT.

The chain uses TRBV19 and TRBJ2-3; TRBD2 aligns across 7 bases. CDR1 is LNHDA and CDR2 is SQIVND in the germline V gene (reference sequence). The CDR3 sequence is 14 residues long. The V and J ends lost 10 bases and 1 base, in that order; junction bases with no gene match: 8. Here the CDR3 reads CATLADSRTDTQYF. In nucleotides, the CDR3 is TGTGCCACGCTAGCGGATTCACGCACAGATACGCAGTATTTT.

At least ten counts were recorded for this clonotype. The J gene is TRBJ2-7, the V gene TRBV19, with 7 bases fitting TRBD1. Trimming removed 3 bases from V and 7 bases from J; junction bases left unmatched: 6. CDR1 and CDR2 from the germline V gene are LNHDA and SQIVND (reference sequence). CDR3 length equals 13 residues. The CDR3 nucleotides read TGTGCCAGTAGTATTGGACAGGCAGGGGAGCAGTACTTC. It translates to CASSIGQAGEQYF.

A single count supports this clonotype. The rearrangement links TRBV6-1 to TRBJ1-1; the D gene is possibly TRBD1 (5 bases). Trimming shortened V by 1 base and J by 0 bases, and 6 bases separated the two germline ends. This CDR3 comprises 14 residues. Germline CDR1 reads MNHNS; CDR2 reads SASEGT. Here the CDR3 DNA reads TGTGCCAGCAGTGAAGGCAGGGTGAACACTGAAGCTTTCTTT. It is translated as CASSEGRVNTEAFF.

This clonotype has ten or more counts. The chain has TRBV12-3 or TRBV12-4 and TRBJ2-5; D is unresolved. V lost 3 bases and J 2 bases, leaving 10 bases between the germline ends. The CDR3 contains 14 residues. Here the CDR3 reads CASSFRQPQETQYF. In nucleotides, the CDR3 is TGTGCCAGCAGTTTTCGACAACCACAAGAGACCCAGTACTTC.

This clonotype was detected many times. The genes are TRBV12-3 or TRBV12-4 and TRBJ1-1; no definite D call. V was pared by 2 bases and J by 11 bases, with 12 bases between. CDR3 length: 12 amino acids. The CDR3 protein is CASSLNPGRAFF. In nucleotides, the CDR3 is TGTGCCAGCAGTTTAAATCCGGGTCGGGCTTTCTTT.

Notes on this clonotype: Only one base separates this from a far larger clonotype, so it likely reflects a read error. The gene calls are TRBV11-1 and TRBJ2-3; D perhaps matches TRBD1 (6 bases). The CDR3 consists of 16 residues. Germline values: CDR1 SGHAT, CDR2 FQDESV (reference sequence). CDR3 bases: TGTGCCAGCAGCACCGTCTTTTTCTCGGGACACAATGAGCAGTCCTTC. Amino acid sequence: CASSTVFFSGHNEQSF.

In regard to this clonotype: Mismatch with germline at one junction end may stem from a read error. V and J are TRBV5-1 and TRBJ1-2, with D unresolved. The germline V gene encodes CDR1 SGHRS and CDR2 YFSETQ. The CDR3 spans 13 residues. CDR3 sequence (DNA): TGCGTCAGCAGTGCTGGGGAAATCTATGGCTACACCTTC. Amino acid sequence: CVSSAGEIYGYTF.

Many counts were recorded for this clonotype. V is TRBV5-1 and J is TRBJ2-7, with D perhaps matching TRBD2 (5 bases). Between the trimmed V and J ends, which lost 4 bases and 0 bases, there was a span of 11 bases. Germline V lookup: CDR1 SGHRS, CDR2 YFSETQ. The CDR3 length is 14 residues. The CDR3 sequence is CASSQTRGSYEQYF. The CDR3 DNA sequence: TGCGCCAGCAGCCAAACACGGGGCTCCTACGAGCAGTACTTC.

This clonotype was seen ten or more times. The chain's CDR3 is CASSPRYQPQHF. CDR3 DNA sequence: TGTGCCAGCAGCCCAAGGTATCAGCCCCAGCATTTT. The chain employs TRBV7-8 and TRBJ1-5; D gene uncertain. This CDR3 contains 12 residues. Trimming took 5 bases from V and 5 from J, leaving 7 bases between them. Germline values: CDR1 SGHVS, CDR2 FQNEAQ.

This clonotype came up many times. V is TRBV20-1 and J is TRBJ2-7, with TRBD2 matching 8 bases. Trimming cost V 0 bases and J 3 bases; bases outside gene matches: 7. The V gene's germline CDR1 is DFQATT and CDR2 SNEGSKA (reference sequence). The CDR3 length is 15 residues. CDR3 region: CSARDSSGNYYEQYF. The CDR3 region has the DNA TGCAGTGCTAGAGATAGTAGCGGGAACTACTACGAGCAGTACTTC.

This clonotype was observed many times. The rearrangement joins TRBV28 to TRBJ2-7; 7 positions match TRBD1. The length of the CDR3 is 14 residues. CDR1 and CDR2 (germline): MDHEN, SYDVKM. Trimming at V came to 2 bases and at J to 6 bases, leaving 7 bases not matched to a gene. CDR3 amino acids: CASSLVDRAGEQYF. The CDR3 DNA is TGTGCCAGCAGTTTAGTAGACAGGGCAGGCGAGCAGTACTTC. Supplemented by reference TRBV28 and TRBJ2-7, the full variable domain reads DVKVTQSSRYLVKRTGEKVFLECVQDMDHENMFWYRQDPGLGLRLIYFSYDVKMKEKGDIPEGYSVSREKKERFSLILESASTNQTSMYLCASSLVDRAGEQYFGPGTRLTVT.

This clonotype showed up just a few times. The chain carries TRBV12-3 or TRBV12-4 and TRBJ2-1, with 7 bases identical to TRBD2. The CDR3 consists of 13 residues. With V trimmed by 11 bases and J by 9 bases, 13 bases remained unmatched. As DNA, the CDR3 is TGTGCCGGCCGGAAGGGCGGGAGCGGTGAGCAGTTCTTC. Translating it yields CAGRKGGSGEQFF.

As for this clonotype: The likely explanation is a read error, given a far larger clone one base away. No conserved phenylalanine or tryptophan is present at the end of the CDR3, so a read error is the likely explanation. The chain uses TRBV4-3 and TRBJ2-5, with D possibly TRBD2 on 6 matching bases. This CDR3 has 15 residues. The germline V gene encodes CDR1 LGHNA and CDR2 YSLEER. With 7 bases removed from V and 2 bases from J, the gap between germline ends came to 17 bases. CDR3: CASTPNGLAQETQYS. Written as DNA, the CDR3 is TGCGCCAGCACTCCGAACGGTCTAGCGCAAGAGACCCAGTACTCC.

The chain recombines TRBV20-1 with TRBJ2-5; 9 nucleotides match TRBD2. This CDR3 is built from 15 residues. Per the germline V gene, CDR1 is DFQATT and CDR2 is SNEGSKA (reference sequence). The ends lost 5 bases at V and 6 bases at J; junction bases unmatched: 13. The CDR3 here is CSASGLWAGGKTQYF. The CDR3 DNA sequence: TGCAGTGCTTCGGGACTGTGGGCGGGAGGGAAGACCCAGTACTTC.

This clonotype was observed many times. The chain is built from TRBV4-1 and TRBJ2-5, with 12 bases identical to TRBD2. This CDR3 is built from 16 residues. In germline, CDR1 is MGHRA, CDR2 YSYEKL. The trim removed 3 bases at V and 5 bases at J, leaving 7 bases unmatched. The CDR3 sequence is CASSQNGLAGWETQYF. The CDR3, as DNA: TGCGCCAGCAGCCAGAACGGACTAGCGGGGTGGGAGACCCAGTACTTC.

In this sample, this clonotype turned up many times. The gene calls are TRBV12-3 or TRBV12-4 and TRBJ2-3; D gene unclear. CDR3 length: 13 residues. The V end lost 8 bases, the J end lost 6 bases, and 15 bases lay between the germline ends. The CDR3 region has the DNA TGTGCCAGCTCCCTGGGCGTGTCGGATACGCAGTATTTT. The encoded protein is CASSLGVSDTQYF.

The J gene is TRBJ1-1, the V gene TRBV9, with a tentative D call TRBD1 (6 bases). This CDR3 has 13 residues. CDR1 is SGDLS, CDR2 YYNGEE, per germline. Between the trimmed V and J ends, which lost 3 bases and 12 bases, there was a span of 18 bases. The CDR3 DNA follows: TGTGCCAGCAGCGCCCCGACAGGCCCAAGGCCTTTCTTT. Amino acid sequence: CASSAPTGPRPFF. The whole variable domain, filled in from reference TRBV9 and TRBJ1-1, reads DSGVTQTPKHLITATGQRVTLRCSPRSGDLSVYWYQQSLDQGLQFLIQYYNGEERAKGNILERFSAQQFPDLHSELNLSSLELGDSALYFCASSAPTGPRPFFGQGTRLTVV.

The gene calls are TRBV6-2 or TRBV6-3 and TRBJ1-5, with D perhaps matching TRBD1 (5 bases). Germline V gene sequence: CDR1 MNHEY, CDR2 SVGEGT. Trimming took off 9 bases at V and 4 bases at J, with 22 bases between the two ends. The CDR3 spans 16 residues. The CDR3, as DNA: TGTGCCAGACGGGGTATCCCGGGACGGCTAAATCAGCCCCAGCATTTT. Translating it yields CARRGIPGRLNQPQHF.

This clonotype was counted many times. V is TRBV6-4 and J is TRBJ1-1; D ambiguous. V lost 5 bases and J lost 4, with 14 bases in between. CDR1 and CDR2 from the germline V gene are MRHNA and SNTAGT. The CDR3 is made up of 14 amino acids. The CDR3 sequence: CASSYQALGTEAFF. CDR3 bases: TGTGCCAGCAGTTACCAGGCCCTGGGCACTGAAGCTTTCTTT.

This clonotype has only a few counts. The chain uses TRBV4-1 and TRBJ2-5; the match to TRBD2 covers 7 bases. The germline CDR1 and CDR2 sequences are MGHRA and YSYEKL. The CDR3 loop spans 16 amino acids. Unmatched junction bases numbered 12, after V lost 4 bases and J lost 4 bases. The CDR3 DNA is TGCGCCAGCAGCCGATTTTCTACTAGCGCGGGAGAGACCCAGTACTTC. Translation gives CASSRFSTSAGETQYF.

This clonotype was counted many times. This rearrangement joins TRBV27 to TRBJ1-1; 7 bases fit TRBD1. Germline CDR1 reads MNHEY; CDR2 reads SMNVEV (reference sequence). This CDR3 has 16 residues. The V segment lost 4 bases and the J segment 7 bases; nucleotides outside the gene matches: 15. The CDR3 here is CASSSITTEDRYEAFF. In DNA, the CDR3 is TGTGCCAGCAGTTCGATCACAACCGAGGACAGGTATGAAGCTTTCTTT.

On this clonotype itself: With a far larger clone one base away, a read error is the likely cause. V usage is TRBV11-3 and J usage is TRBJ2-3, with 7 bases identical to TRBD2. Per germline, CDR1 SGHNT and CDR2 YENEEA. The CDR3 totals 15 residues. The DNA for the CDR3 is TGTGCCAGCAGCTCAAGAGGACTAGGTGAGGACGAGCGGTACTTC. This sequence encodes CASSSRGLGEDERYF.